This paragraph reports one T cell receptor (beta chain). This clonotype was seen at least ten times. The antigen it recognizes is unknown. Per-base quality was not reported, and no clone a single base away is much larger than it. This specimen comes from a study of T cells in Graves' hyperthyroidism and ophthalmopathy (dated by TCRdb to about 2019). Regarding the research as a whole: Peripheral blood samples were taken at initial diagnosis, before any treatment was given. To identify TCR V-J signatures that set the groups apart, the researchers used a discovery cohort of 90 to 100 patients, made up of 40 to 45 with Graves' ophthalmopathy and 57 with stable Graves' hyperthyroidism. An independent validation cohort of around 19 hyperthyroidism patients and about 15 patients who later progressed to ophthalmopathy tested prospective prediction of ophthalmopathy. For training and testing, the 100 or so patients in the discovery cohort were randomly divided in a 7:3 ratio. In six Graves' hyperthyroidism patients, the study also compared T-cell repertoires from thyroid tissue with T-cell repertoires from blood. Following sampling, methimazole starting at 30 mg daily was given to hyperthyroidism patients, and high-dose intravenous methylprednisolone was given to ophthalmopathy patients. The paper describes TCR Vbeta CDR3 sequencing of 135 peripheral blood samples, made up of approximately 40 ophthalmopathy patients, more than 70 hyperthyroidism patients and 17 progressor patients. Results the study describes overall, beyond this receptor: A 13 V-J signature model separated ophthalmopathy from stable hyperthyroidism, with roughly 88% sensitivity and around 84% specificity in cross-validation and 80%/75% in testing. In validation, progression to ophthalmopathy was predicted by the model with almost 71% sensitivity and 72.22% specificity, a median of 6.5 months before onset. Blood samples also contained most of the expanded thyroid clonotypes (frequency above 0.001), which suggests that blood repertoires may reflect thyroid immune responses. No statistical method was used to set the sample size in advance, and investigators knew the group allocation.

A patient counted as having stable Graves' hyperthyroidism if no progression to ophthalmopathy occurred over 18 months of follow-up. Hyperthyroidism patients were newly diagnosed, with disease duration under 2 months, and aged 18 to 65 years. Any patient with an uncontrolled infection, another autoimmune disease, pregnancy or lactation was excluded. Diagnoses were established on the basis of clinical symptoms, serum thyroxine and TRAb, thyroid ultrasound, and orbital computed tomography. PBMCs were isolated from approximately 10 ml of fresh peripheral blood by Ficoll-Paque density gradient centrifugation. Trizol reagent was used to extract total RNA, and RNA quality was then checked on an Agilent 2100 Bioanalyzer. CDR1 and CDR2 are read off the germline V gene as SNHLY and FYNNEI. Its CDR3 holds 17 amino acids, cysteine through phenylalanine. The sequence is cut down to CDR3 DNA, 51 bases in frame from base 1. At the junction V is shortened by 3 bases and J by 1 base; bases outside the gene matches: 12.

TCR beta CDR3 regions were amplified from RNA transcripts. For the first round of RT-PCR on the TCR CDR3, the HTBI primer set was used together with the Qiagen OneStep RT-PCR kit. The libraries were constructed in a second round of multiplex PCR and then size-selected and purified. The libraries were sequenced on an Illumina HiSeq2000 using paired-end 100 bp reads. Processing in the source paper ran as follows. SOAPnuke was used to process the raw data, with reads discarded if the reads contained adapters or uncalled bases, had a mean Phred below 15, or lacked an exact constant-primer or identifier match. COPE v1.2.5 was used to merge the high-quality paired reads, and each unique nucleotide sequence was defined as a clonotype. MiTCR v1.1 was used to align clonotypes to the IMGT TRBV, TRBD and TRBJ reference segments. The analysis included only V-J combinations with a frequency above 0.0001, which together covered approximately 99% of the repertoires. The TCS score was defined as the ratio of F50 (clonal expansion) to E x V (chaos), calculated using BLOSUM62-based TCRdist between CDR3 peptides within each V-J. Welch's t-statistics and random forest reduced around 510 V-J features to fewer than 15, which were used in a naive Bayes classifier (R e1071). TCRdb reprocessing: public reads trimmed at Q25 with fastp, clones called with MiXCR, in-frame beta chains kept. Rows with a matching CDR3 protein are joined into one entry that keeps the most common DNA and genes. The V and J calls, along with clone size, are taken from TCRdb and not from the paper's own processing. The sample table shows about 740,000 distinct CDR3 sequences, and about 14% are seen once. The ten largest clones take up 10% to 13% of the sample.

The rearranged chain carries TRBV2 and TRBJ2-7, with 7 central nucleotides matching TRBD1. The sequence derives from a woman between 18 and 29 years old with Graves' hyperthyroidism. The sample taken for sequencing was blood. The nucleotide sequence is TGTGCCAGCAGTGATAATCGACAGGGACGTTTGTCCTACGAGCAGTACTTC. Its protein reads: CASSDNRQGRLSYEQYF.